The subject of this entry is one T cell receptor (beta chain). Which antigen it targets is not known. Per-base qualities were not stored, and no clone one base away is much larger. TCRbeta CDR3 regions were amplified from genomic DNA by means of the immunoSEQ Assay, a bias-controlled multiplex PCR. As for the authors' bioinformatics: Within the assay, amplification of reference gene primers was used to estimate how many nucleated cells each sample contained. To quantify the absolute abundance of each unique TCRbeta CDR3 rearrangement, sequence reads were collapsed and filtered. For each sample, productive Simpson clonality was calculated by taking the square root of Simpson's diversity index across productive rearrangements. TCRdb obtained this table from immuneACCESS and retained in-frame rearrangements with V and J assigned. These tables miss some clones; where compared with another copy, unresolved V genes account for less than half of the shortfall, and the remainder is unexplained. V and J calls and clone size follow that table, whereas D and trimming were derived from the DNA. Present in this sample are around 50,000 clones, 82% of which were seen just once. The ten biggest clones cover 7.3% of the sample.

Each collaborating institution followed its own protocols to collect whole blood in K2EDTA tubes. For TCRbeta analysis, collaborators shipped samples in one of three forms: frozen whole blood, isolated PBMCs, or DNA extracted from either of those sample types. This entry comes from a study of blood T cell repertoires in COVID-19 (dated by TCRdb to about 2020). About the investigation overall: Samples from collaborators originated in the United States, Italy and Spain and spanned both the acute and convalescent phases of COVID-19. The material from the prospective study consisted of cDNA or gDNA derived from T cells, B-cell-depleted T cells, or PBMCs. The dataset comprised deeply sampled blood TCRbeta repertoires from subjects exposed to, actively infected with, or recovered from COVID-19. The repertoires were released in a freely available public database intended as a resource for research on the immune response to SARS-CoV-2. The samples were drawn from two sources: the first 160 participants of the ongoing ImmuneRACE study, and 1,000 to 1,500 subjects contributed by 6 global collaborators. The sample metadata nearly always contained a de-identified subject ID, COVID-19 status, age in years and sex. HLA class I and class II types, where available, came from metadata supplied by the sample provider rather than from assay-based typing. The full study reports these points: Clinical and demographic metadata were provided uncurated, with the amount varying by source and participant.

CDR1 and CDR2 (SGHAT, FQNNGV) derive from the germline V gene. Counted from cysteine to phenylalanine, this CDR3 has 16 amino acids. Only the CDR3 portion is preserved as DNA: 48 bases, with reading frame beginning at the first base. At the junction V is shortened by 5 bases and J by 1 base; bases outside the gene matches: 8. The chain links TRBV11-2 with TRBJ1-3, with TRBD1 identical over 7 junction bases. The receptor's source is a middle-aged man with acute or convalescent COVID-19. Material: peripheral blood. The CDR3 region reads CASSRKRQGSGNTIYF. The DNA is TGTGCCAGCAGCCGCAAGAGACAGGGATCTGGAAACACCATATATTTT.